These 24 T cell receptor beta chains came from one sample sequenced in a study of cytomegalovirus exposure and HLA in healthy donors. PCR used 60 Vbeta primers and 13 Jbeta primers. Assay used: immunoSEQ multiplex PCR; TCRdb lists only in-frame clones, some missing. The sample lists tens of thousands of clones; under 80% were seen once. Sequenced sample: PBMCs. Every receptor here comes from a male donor in good health and CMV-seronegative.

This clone was counted between two and nine times. This sample also contains other DNA sequences that code for the same CDR3. This chain uses TRBV11-2 with TRBJ2-3, with 10 bases fitting TRBD2. Per germline, CDR1 SGHAT and CDR2 FQNNGV. With V trimmed by 3 bases and J by 0 bases, 0 bases remained unmatched. This CDR3 is built from 15 residues. The CDR3 coding sequence is TGTGCCAGCAGCTTGACTAGCGGGAGCACAGATACGCAGTATTTT. Its protein product is CASSLTSGSTDTQYF.

The genes are TRBV6-1 and TRBJ2-1, with 8 positions matching TRBD2. This CDR3 spans 15 amino acids. Germline V CDR1 and CDR2: MNHNS, SASEGT. V trimming: 6 bases; J trimming: 3 bases; junction bases outside the gene matches: 7. CDR3 sequence: CASRQALAGYNEQFF. DNA for the CDR3: TGTGCCAGCAGACAAGCGCTAGCGGGCTACAATGAGCAGTTCTTC.

This clone came up a few times. The rearrangement joins TRBV2 to TRBJ2-7; TRBD2 matches at 7 bases. The V segment lost 6 bases and the J segment 4 bases; nucleotides outside the gene matches: 6. The germline gives CDR1 SNHLY, CDR2 FYNNEI. The CDR3 is 13 residues long. Written as DNA, the CDR3 is TGTGCCAGCAGCGCCGGGGGGTATTACGAGCAGTACTTC. This encodes CASSAGGYYEQYF.

The genes are TRBV9 and TRBJ1-2; D gene ambiguous. Trimming pared 0 bases from V and 1 base from J, leaving 4 bases between. Germline V CDR1 and CDR2: SGDLS, YYNGEE. The CDR3 extends over 13 amino acids. CDR3 DNA: TGTGCCAGCAGCGTAGACAATAACTATGGCTACACCTTC. It codes for CASSVDNNYGYTF.

The chain combines TRBV29-1 with TRBJ1-2, with D possibly matching TRBD1 (6 bases). There are 11 residues in the CDR3. Trimming left V 6 bases short and J 6 bases short, with 11 bases between. Germline CDR1 is SQVTM and CDR2 is ANQGSEA. DNA of the CDR3: TGCAGCGTCGGGTACAGGGATGGCTACACCTTC. Its protein product is CSVGYRDGYTF.

The V and J genes are TRBV4-3 and TRBJ2-3; 7 nucleotides agree with TRBD1. The trim removed 0 bases at V and 4 bases at J, leaving 4 bases unmatched. Per germline, CDR1 LGHNA and CDR2 YSLEER. The CDR3 consists of 15 residues. The CDR3 coding sequence is TGCGCCAGCAGCCAAGACACAGGGGTGGCAGATACGCAGTATTTT. Translated: CASSQDTGVADTQYF.

V is TRBV7-3 and J is TRBJ2-2, with 10 bases that match TRBD2. This CDR3 region has 17 residues. Unmatched junction bases numbered 10, after V lost 3 bases and J lost 6 bases. The germline gives CDR1 SGHTA, CDR2 FQGTGA. The DNA of the CDR3 is TGTGCCAGCAGCTTCCTTAGCGGGGGGAATGTTGCCGGGGAGCTGTTTTTT. It is translated as CASSFLSGGNVAGELFF.

The V gene is TRBV6-5, the J gene TRBJ1-2, with a tentative D call TRBD1 (5 bases). CDR3 size: 13 residues. V was pared by 7 bases and J by 7 bases, with 16 bases between. CDR1 is MNHEY and CDR2 is SVGAGI in the germline V gene. CDR3 in amino acids: CASTPGRGGGYTF. The CDR3 DNA sequence: TGTGCCAGCACTCCGGGGAGGGGCGGTGGCTACACCTTC.

The gene calls are TRBV5-1 and TRBJ1-2; TRBD1 matches at 10 bases. The CDR3 totals 14 residues. Trimming removed 2 bases from V and 8 bases from J; junction bases left unmatched: 6. CDR1 is SGHRS, CDR2 YFSETQ, per germline. The CDR3 bases are TGCGCCAGCAGCTTCGGGACAGGGGCAGAGGGCTACACCTTC. Its translation: CASSFGTGAEGYTF.

The chain links TRBV18 to TRBJ2-1; 7 bases are shared with TRBD1. This CDR3 has 14 residues. J gave up 6 bases and V 3 bases, and 5 bases lay outside the gene matches. CDR1 KGHSH and CDR2 LQKENI come from the germline V gene. CDR3 nucleotides: TGTGCCAGCTCACCTGTGGGACAGCTCAATGAGCAGTTCTTC. It encodes CASSPVGQLNEQFF.

A single count supports this clone. J is TRBJ2-7 and V is TRBV19, with TRBD1 as a possible D gene (6 bases). With 5 bases removed from V and 0 bases from J, the gap between germline ends came to 11 bases. Germline V gene lookup returns CDR1 LNHDA and CDR2 SQIVND (reference sequence). The CDR3 is made up of 14 amino acids. This chain's CDR3 is CASSAGTFSYEQYF. Here the CDR3 DNA reads TGTGCCAGTAGTGCCGGGACATTCTCCTACGAGCAGTACTTC.

The chain has TRBV7-8 and TRBJ1-4, with 8 bases fitting TRBD1. CDR3 size: 17 residues. Trimming took 4 bases from V and 0 from J; bases not matched to a gene: 7. From germline, CDR1 is SGHVS and CDR2 FQNEAQ. The CDR3 is CASSSRQGAPTNEKLFF. The CDR3 bases are TGTGCCAGCAGCTCCCGCCAGGGGGCGCCAACTAATGAAAAACTGTTTTTT.

A single count supports this clone. The chain employs TRBV9 and TRBJ2-5; 7 bases line up with TRBD2. The ends lost 4 bases at V and 5 bases at J; junction bases unmatched: 20. Looked up from germline, CDR1 is SGDLS and CDR2 is YYNGEE. The CDR3 consists of 18 residues. This CDR3 is CASSPKPHLGRESETQYF. The CDR3 region has the DNA TGTGCCAGCAGCCCAAAACCGCACTTAGGGCGGGAGAGCGAGACCCAGTACTTC.

In DNA, the CDR3 is TGTGCCAGCAGCTTAAGTGCTTCAGGGGGCCATAATTCACCCCTCCACTTT. Its protein product is CASSLSASGGHNSPLHF. V gene TRBV7-2 combines with J gene TRBJ1-6; 8 positions agree with TRBD1. Trimming removed 2 bases from V and 5 bases from J; junction bases left unmatched: 8. The CDR3 has 17 amino acids. The germline V gene has CDR1 SGHTA and CDR2 FQGNSA.

In this sample, this clone turned up a few times. Here the CDR3 reads CASPTGLRYNEQFF. The CDR3 DNA reads TGTGCCAGCCCAACCGGACTTCGCTACAATGAGCAGTTCTTC. This chain uses TRBV2 with TRBJ2-1; D perhaps matches TRBD2 (5 bases). The V end was cut by 8 bases, the J end by 3 bases, with 14 bases between. Germline CDR1 reads SNHLY; CDR2 reads FYNNEI. CDR3 length: 14 residues. Full variable domain (outside the CDR3, taken from reference TRBV2 and TRBJ2-1): EPEVTQTPSHQVTQMGQEVILRCVPISNHLYFYWYRQILGQKVEFLVSFYNNEISEKSEIFDDQFSVERPDGSNFTLKIRSTKLEDSAMYFCASPTGLRYNEQFFGPGTRLTVL.

This clone is a singleton in its sample. The genes are TRBV27 and TRBJ1-1; 10 bases fit TRBD1. The CDR3 length is 13 residues. Germline V gene sequence: CDR1 MNHEY, CDR2 SMNVEV (reference sequence). The trim removed 7 bases at V and 11 bases at J, leaving 10 bases unmatched. The CDR3 spells CASIRQGAYVAFF. The CDR3 DNA reads as TGTGCCAGCATAAGACAGGGGGCTTACGTGGCTTTCTTT.

CDR3 DNA: TGTGCCAGCAGTTTGAGGGTCGGTCAGCCCCAGCATTTT. It translates to CASSLRVGQPQHF. The J gene is TRBJ1-5, the V gene TRBV28; D is unclear. CDR1 and CDR2 from the germline V gene are MDHEN and SYDVKM. Trimming stripped 3 bases from V and 6 bases from J, with 9 bases between. The CDR3 consists of 13 residues.

CDR3 in DNA: TGTGCCAGCAGCTTGTCCGGGGTGAACACCGGGGAGCTGTTTTTT. It translates to CASSLSGVNTGELFF. This sequence joins TRBV5-4 and TRBJ2-2; D is perhaps TRBD2 (5 bases). The CDR3 covers 15 residues. V dropped 1 base and J dropped 1 base, with 8 bases sitting between them. Per germline, CDR1 SGHNT and CDR2 YYREEE (reference sequence).

V is TRBV28 and J is TRBJ1-2; no clear D gene. With 2 bases removed from V and 4 bases from J, the gap between germline ends came to 8 bases. Germline V lookup: CDR1 MDHEN, CDR2 SYDVKM. The CDR3 is made up of 13 amino acids. This CDR3 reads CASSLHRSYGYTF. The CDR3 coding sequence is TGTGCCAGCAGTTTACACAGATCCTATGGCTACACCTTC.

This clone was detected once. The chain joins TRBV19 to TRBJ2-2; a weak D match, TRBD1 (6 bases). V lost 9 bases to trimming and J lost 7 bases, with 18 bases between them. Germline values: CDR1 LNHDA, CDR2 SQIVND (reference sequence). The CDR3 contains 14 residues. DNA for the CDR3: TGTGCCAGCGAACTACAGGGATCGGGCGGGGAGCTGTTTTTT. Protein: CASELQGSGGELFF.

This rearrangement joins TRBV5-1 to TRBJ2-7; 7 bases line up with TRBD1. Germline CDR1 reads SGHRS; CDR2 reads YFSETQ. This CDR3 comprises 14 residues. The V and J ends lost 0 bases and 2 bases, in that order; junction bases with no gene match: 2. The CDR3 coding sequence is TGCGCCAGCAGCTTGGACAGGGGTACCTACGAGCAGTACTTC. Amino acid sequence: CASSLDRGTYEQYF.

About this clone: Other DNA variants within this sample encode the same CDR3. The genes are TRBV9 and TRBJ2-3, with unresolved D. The V end was cut by 0 bases, the J end by 2 bases, with 7 bases between. This CDR3 region has 14 residues. Germline loops: CDR1 SGDLS, CDR2 YYNGEE. The CDR3 spells CASSVGGSTDTQYF. The CDR3 nucleotides read TGTGCCAGCAGCGTAGGAGGCTCCACAGATACGCAGTATTTT.

This clone is a singleton in its sample. V gene TRBV5-4 combines with J gene TRBJ1-3, with unresolved D. This CDR3 has 16 amino acids. CDR1 is SGHNT, CDR2 YYREEE, per germline (reference sequence). Trimming pared 2 bases from V and 4 bases from J, leaving 16 bases between. The CDR3 spells CASSFIASTGGNTIYF. The CDR3 bases are TGTGCCAGCAGCTTTATTGCAAGCACGGGGGGAAACACCATATATTTT. Full variable domain (outside the CDR3, taken from reference TRBV5-4 and TRBJ1-3): ETGVTQSPTHLIKTRGQQVTLRCSSQSGHNTVSWYQQALGQGPQFIFQYYREEENGRGNFPPRFSGLQFPNYSSELNVNALELDDSALYLCASSFIASTGGNTIYFGEGSWLTVV.

This clone was observed a handful of times. The gene calls are TRBV5-1 and TRBJ2-1; 16 nucleotides align to TRBD2. This CDR3 has 18 amino acids. CDR1 SGHRS and CDR2 YFSETQ come from the germline V gene. Germline trimming cut 0 bases from V and 7 bases from J; bases unmatched to any gene: 7. The DNA of the CDR3 is TGCGCCAGCAGCTTGGTCCCGGGACTAGCGGGGGGGCCGAATGAGCAGTTCTTC. This encodes CASSLVPGLAGGPNEQFF.